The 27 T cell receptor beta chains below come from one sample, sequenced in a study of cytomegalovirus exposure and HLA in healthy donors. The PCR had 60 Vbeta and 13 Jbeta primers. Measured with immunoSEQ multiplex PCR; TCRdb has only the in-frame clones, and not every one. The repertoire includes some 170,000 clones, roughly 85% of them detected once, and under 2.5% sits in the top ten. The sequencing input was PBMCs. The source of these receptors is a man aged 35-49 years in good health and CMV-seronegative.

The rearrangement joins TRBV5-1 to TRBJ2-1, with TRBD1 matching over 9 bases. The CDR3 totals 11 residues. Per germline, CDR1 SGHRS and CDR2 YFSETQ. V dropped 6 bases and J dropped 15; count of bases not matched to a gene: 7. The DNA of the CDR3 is TGCGCCAGCAATTACGGGACAGGGTGGTTCTTC. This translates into CASNYGTGWFF.

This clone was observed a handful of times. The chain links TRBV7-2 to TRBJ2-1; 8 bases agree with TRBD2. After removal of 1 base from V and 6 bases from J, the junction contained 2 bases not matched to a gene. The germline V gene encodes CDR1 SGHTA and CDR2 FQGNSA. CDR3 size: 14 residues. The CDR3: CASSLDGTSNEQFF. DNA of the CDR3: TGTGCCAGCAGCTTAGACGGGACTAGCAATGAGCAGTTCTTC. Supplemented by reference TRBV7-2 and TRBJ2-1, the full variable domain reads GAGVSQSPSNKVTEKGKDVELRCDPISGHTALYWYRQSLGQGLEFLIYFQGNSAPDKSGLPSDRFSAERTGGSVSTLTIQRTQQEDSAVYLCASSLDGTSNEQFFGPGTRLTVL.

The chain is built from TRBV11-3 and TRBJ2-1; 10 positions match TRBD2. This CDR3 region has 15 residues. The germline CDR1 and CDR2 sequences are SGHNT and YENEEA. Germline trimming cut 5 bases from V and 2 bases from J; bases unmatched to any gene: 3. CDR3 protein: CASSLTSGAYNEQFF. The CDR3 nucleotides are TGTGCCAGCAGCCTTACTAGCGGGGCCTACAATGAGCAGTTCTTC.

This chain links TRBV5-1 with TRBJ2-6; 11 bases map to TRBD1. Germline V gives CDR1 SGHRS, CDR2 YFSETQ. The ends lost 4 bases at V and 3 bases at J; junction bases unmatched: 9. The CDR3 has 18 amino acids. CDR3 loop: CASSAGTGGRVGANVLTF. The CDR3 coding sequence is TGCGCCAGCAGCGCAGGGACAGGGGGGCGAGTTGGGGCCAACGTCCTGACTTTC.

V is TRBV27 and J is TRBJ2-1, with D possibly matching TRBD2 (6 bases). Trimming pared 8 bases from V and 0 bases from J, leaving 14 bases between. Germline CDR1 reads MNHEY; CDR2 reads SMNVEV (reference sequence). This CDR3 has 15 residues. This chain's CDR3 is CASQKGTRSYNEQFF. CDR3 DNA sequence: TGTGCCAGCCAGAAGGGGACTCGCTCCTACAATGAGCAGTTCTTC.

CDR3 coding DNA: TGTGCCAGCAGTCAGGGGGCTCTGGACAGTCAGTACTTC. Its protein product is CASSQGALDSQYF. The chain is built from TRBV5-6 and TRBJ2-4; 8 bases agree with TRBD1. The ends lost 5 bases at V and 12 bases at J; junction bases unmatched: 10. This CDR3 has 13 amino acids. In germline, CDR1 is SGHDT, CDR2 YYEEEE. The full variable domain, its missing parts supplied by reference TRBV5-6 and TRBJ2-4, is DAGVTQSPTHLIKTRGQQVTLRCSPKSGHDTVSWYQQALGQGPQFIFQYYEEEERQRGNFPDRFSGHQFPNYSSELNVNALLLGDSALYLCASSQGALDSQYFGAGTRLSVL.

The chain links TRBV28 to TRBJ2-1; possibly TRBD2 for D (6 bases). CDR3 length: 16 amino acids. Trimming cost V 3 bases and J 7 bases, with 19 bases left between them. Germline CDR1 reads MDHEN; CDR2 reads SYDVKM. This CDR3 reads CASSFLSREVGNEQFF. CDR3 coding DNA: TGTGCCAGCAGTTTCCTTAGCAGGGAGGTGGGAAATGAGCAGTTCTTC.

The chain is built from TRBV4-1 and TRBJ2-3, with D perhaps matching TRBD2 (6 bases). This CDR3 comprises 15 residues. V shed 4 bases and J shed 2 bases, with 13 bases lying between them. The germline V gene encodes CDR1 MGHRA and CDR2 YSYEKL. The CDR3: CASSRAGSLTDTQYF. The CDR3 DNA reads TGCGCCAGCAGCCGCGCCGGGAGCCTCACAGATACGCAGTATTTT.

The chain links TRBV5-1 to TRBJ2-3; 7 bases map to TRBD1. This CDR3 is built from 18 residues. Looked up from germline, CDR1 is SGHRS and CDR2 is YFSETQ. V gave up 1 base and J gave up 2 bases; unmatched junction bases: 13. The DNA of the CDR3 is TGCGCCAGCAGCTTGAACCCCCCGGGACAGACAGCCACAGATACGCAGTATTTT. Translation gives CASSLNPPGQTATDTQYF.

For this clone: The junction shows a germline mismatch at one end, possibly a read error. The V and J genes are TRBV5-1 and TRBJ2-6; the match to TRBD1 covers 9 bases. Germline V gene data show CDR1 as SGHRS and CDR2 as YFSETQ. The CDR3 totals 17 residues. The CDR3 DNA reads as TGCGCCAGCAGCATCCCGGGACAGGGAGGAGGGGCCAACGGCCTGACTTTC. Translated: CASSIPGQGGGANGLTF.

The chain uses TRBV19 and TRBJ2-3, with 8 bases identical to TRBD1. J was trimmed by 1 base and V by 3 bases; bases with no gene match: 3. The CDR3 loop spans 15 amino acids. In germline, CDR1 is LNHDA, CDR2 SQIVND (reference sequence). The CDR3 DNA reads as TGTGCCAGTAGTATCAAGGACAGGGGCACAGATACGCAGTATTTT. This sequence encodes CASSIKDRGTDTQYF.

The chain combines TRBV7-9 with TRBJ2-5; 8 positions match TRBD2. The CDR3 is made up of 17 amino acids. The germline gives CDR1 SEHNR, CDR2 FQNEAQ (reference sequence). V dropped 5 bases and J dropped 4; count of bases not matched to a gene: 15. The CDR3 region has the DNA TGTGCCAGCAGCATTGCTAACGGGAGGGCCCCTAGAGAGACCCAGTACTTC. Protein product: CASSIANGRAPRETQYF.

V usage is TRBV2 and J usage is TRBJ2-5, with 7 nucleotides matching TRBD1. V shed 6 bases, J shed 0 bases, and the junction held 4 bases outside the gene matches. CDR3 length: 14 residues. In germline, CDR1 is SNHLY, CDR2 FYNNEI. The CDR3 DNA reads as TGTGCCAGCAGCCTAGGGACAGACCAAGAGACCCAGTACTTC. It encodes CASSLGTDQETQYF.

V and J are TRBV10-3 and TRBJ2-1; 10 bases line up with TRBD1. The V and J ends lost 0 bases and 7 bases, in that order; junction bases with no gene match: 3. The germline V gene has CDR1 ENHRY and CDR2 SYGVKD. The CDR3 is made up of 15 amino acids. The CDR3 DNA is TGTGCCATCAGTGAGTCAAGGACAGGGGGGAATGAGCAGTTCTTC. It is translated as CAISESRTGGNEQFF.

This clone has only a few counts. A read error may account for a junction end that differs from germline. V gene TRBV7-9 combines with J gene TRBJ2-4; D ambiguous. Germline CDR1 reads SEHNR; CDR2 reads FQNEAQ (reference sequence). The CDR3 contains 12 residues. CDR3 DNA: TGTGCCCTGAGTGCTGACAAAAACAGTCAGTACTTC. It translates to CALSADKNSQYF.

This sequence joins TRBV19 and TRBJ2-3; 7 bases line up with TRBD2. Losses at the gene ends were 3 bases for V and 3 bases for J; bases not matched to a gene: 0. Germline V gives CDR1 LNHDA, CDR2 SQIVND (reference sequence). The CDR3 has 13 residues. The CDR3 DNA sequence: TGTGCCAGTAGTATCGGGGGGACAGATACGCAGTATTTT. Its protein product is CASSIGGTDTQYF. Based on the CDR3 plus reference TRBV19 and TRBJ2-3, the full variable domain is DGGITQSPKYLFRKEGQNVTLSCEQNLNHDAMYWYRQDPGQGLRLIYYSQIVNDFQKGDIAEGYSVSREKKESFPLTVTSAQKNPTAFYLCASSIGGTDTQYFGPGTRLTVL.

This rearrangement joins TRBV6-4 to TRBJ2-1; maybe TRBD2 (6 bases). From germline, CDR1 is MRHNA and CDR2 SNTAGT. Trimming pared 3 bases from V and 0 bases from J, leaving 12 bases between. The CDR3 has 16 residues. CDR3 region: CASSDSATSSYNEQFF. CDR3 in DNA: TGTGCCAGCAGTGATTCAGCGACTAGCTCCTACAATGAGCAGTTCTTC.

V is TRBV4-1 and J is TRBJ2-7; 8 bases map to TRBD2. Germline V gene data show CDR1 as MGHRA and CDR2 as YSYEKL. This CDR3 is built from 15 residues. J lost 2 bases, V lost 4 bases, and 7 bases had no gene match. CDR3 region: CASSPTAGVPYEQYF. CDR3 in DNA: TGCGCCAGCAGCCCTACAGCGGGAGTTCCCTACGAGCAGTACTTC.

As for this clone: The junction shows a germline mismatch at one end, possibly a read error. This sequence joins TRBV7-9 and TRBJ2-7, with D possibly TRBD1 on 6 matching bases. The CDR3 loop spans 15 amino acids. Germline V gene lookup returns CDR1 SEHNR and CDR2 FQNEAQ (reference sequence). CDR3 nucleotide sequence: TGTTCCAGCAGCTTAGCCCAGGGGCTAGGGTACGAGCAGTACTTC. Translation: CSSSLAQGLGYEQYF.

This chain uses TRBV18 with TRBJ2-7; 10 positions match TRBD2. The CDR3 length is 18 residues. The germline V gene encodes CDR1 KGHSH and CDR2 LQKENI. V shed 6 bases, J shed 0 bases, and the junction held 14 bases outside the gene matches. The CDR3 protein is CASSALAGAERASYEQYF. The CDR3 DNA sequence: TGTGCCAGCTCGGCTCTAGCGGGAGCGGAACGAGCCTCCTACGAGCAGTACTTC.

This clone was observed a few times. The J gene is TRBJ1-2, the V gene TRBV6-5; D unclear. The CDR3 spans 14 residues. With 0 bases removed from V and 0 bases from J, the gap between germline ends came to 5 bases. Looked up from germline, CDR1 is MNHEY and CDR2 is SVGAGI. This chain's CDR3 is CASSYSASNYGYTF. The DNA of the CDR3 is TGTGCCAGCAGTTACTCGGCATCTAACTATGGCTACACCTTC.

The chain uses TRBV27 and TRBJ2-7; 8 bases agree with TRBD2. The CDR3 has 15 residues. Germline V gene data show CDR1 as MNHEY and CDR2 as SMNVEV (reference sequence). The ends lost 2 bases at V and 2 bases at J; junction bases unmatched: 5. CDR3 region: CASSLEAGVAYEQYF. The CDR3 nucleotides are TGTGCCAGCAGTTTAGAAGCGGGAGTCGCCTACGAGCAGTACTTC.

The DNA of the CDR3 is TGTGCTAGCGGCGGAAACAATGAGCAGTTCTTC. It specifies CASGGNNEQFF. The rearrangement uses TRBV12-5 and TRBJ2-1; D gene uncertain. CDR3 length: 11 residues. The germline gives CDR1 LGHNT, CDR2 FRNRAP. The V end lost 9 bases, the J end lost 5 bases, and 8 bases lay between the germline ends.

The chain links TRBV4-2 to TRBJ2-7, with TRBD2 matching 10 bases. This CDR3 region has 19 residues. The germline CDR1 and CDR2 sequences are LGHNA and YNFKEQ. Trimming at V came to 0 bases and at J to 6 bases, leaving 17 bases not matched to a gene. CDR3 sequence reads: CASSQDKASGRGGITEQYF. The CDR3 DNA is TGTGCCAGCAGCCAAGACAAGGCTAGCGGGAGAGGGGGCATTACCGAGCAGTACTTC.

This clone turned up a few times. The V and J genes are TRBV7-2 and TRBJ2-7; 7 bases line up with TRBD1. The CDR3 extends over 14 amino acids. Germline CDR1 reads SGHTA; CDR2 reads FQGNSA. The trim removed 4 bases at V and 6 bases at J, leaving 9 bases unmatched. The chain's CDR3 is CASSSPAGGSEQYF. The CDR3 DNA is TGTGCCAGCAGCTCCCCGGCAGGGGGTTCCGAGCAGTACTTC.

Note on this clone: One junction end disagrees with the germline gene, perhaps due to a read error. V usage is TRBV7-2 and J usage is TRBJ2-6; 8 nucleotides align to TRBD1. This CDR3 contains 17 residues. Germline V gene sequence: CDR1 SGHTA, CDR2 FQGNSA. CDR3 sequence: CASSFGTGHSGANGLTF. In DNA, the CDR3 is TGTGCCAGCAGCTTCGGGACAGGTCACTCTGGGGCCAACGGCCTGACTTTC.

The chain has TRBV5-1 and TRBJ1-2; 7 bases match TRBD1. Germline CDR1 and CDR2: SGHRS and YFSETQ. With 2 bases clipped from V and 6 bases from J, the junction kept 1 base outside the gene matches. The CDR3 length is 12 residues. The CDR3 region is CASSLDRDGYTF. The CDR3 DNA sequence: TGCGCCAGCAGCTTAGACAGGGATGGCTACACCTTC.